The present T cell receptor (beta chain) was sequenced within a study of T cells in Graves' hyperthyroidism and ophthalmopathy. Regions amplified from RNA transcripts were the TCR beta CDR3 regions. HTBI primers drove first-round RT-PCR of the TCR CDR3. TCRdb re-called the multiplex PCR reads with MiXCR, one entry per CDR3 protein. This sample has approximately 720,000 distinct CDR3 sequences, with about 17% found just once. Patients aged 18 to 65 had newly diagnosed hyperthyroidism of under 2 months' duration. Criteria for exclusion of patients were uncontrolled infection, other autoimmune disease, pregnancy or lactation. It was around 10 ml of fresh peripheral blood that supplied the PBMCs. The CDR3 runs 15 residues. Losses at the gene ends were 4 bases for V and 5 bases for J; bases not matched to a gene: 7. Germline CDR1 and CDR2: SGHTA and FQGNSA. This clonotype showed up many times.

The sequencing sample was made of blood. This chain connects TRBV7-2 to TRBJ2-5, with TRBD2 identical over 10 bases. This sequence was found in a woman aged 45-65 years with Graves' hyperthyroidism that later progressed to Graves' ophthalmopathy. The CDR3 DNA follows: TGTGCCAGCAGCTCCGGACTAGCGGCTTCGGAGACCCAGTACTTC. Amino acids: CASSSGLAASETQYF.